The clone carrying this T cell receptor beta chain occurred many times. Its antigen remains unidentified. Using RNA template, CDR3s of TCR alpha and beta were amplified with iRepertoire arm-PCR. Via MiXCR, TCRdb re-called the multiplex PCR reads, giving one row per CDR3 protein. The data contain approximately 110,000 distinct CDR3 sequences, more than 20% of them singletons. There are 15 residues in the CDR3. The germline V and J ends were trimmed by 3 bases and 2 bases, with 12 bases remaining between them. The germline gives CDR1 LNHDA, CDR2 SQIVND (reference sequence). This record comes from a study of glioma-infiltrating T cells. Findings of the study overall: Above-expected tissue-blood divergence occurred in all gliomas, most in low-grade ones.

This sequence originates from a human donor with low-grade glioma or glioblastoma, undergoing nonglioma brain surgery, or in good health (not recorded which). The specimen was glioma tissue, nonneoplastic brain tissue, or PBMCs (not recorded which). The chain recombines TRBV19 with TRBJ2-3; either TRBD1 or TRBD2 may supply D (5 bases each). CDR3 nucleotide sequence: TGTGCCAGTAGTATTGGGGGAAGACCCACAGATACGCAGTATTTT. Its translation is CASSIGGRPTDTQYF.